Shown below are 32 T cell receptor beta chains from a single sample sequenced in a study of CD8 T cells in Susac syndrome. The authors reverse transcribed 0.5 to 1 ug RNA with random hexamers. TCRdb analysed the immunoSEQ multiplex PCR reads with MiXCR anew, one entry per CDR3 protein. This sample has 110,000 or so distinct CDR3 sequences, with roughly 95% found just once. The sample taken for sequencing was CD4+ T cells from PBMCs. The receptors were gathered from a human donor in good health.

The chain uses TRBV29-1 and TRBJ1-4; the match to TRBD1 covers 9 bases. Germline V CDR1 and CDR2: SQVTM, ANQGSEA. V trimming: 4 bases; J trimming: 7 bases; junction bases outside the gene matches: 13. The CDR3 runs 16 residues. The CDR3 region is CSVGPGTGLPSEKLFF. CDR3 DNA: TGCAGCGTTGGACCCGGGACAGGGCTCCCTAGTGAAAAACTGTTTTTT.

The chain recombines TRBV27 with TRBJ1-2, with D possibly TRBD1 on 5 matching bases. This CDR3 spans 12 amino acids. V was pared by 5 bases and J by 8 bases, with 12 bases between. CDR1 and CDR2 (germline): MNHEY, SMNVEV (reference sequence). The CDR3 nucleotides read TGTGCCAGCAGTACGACAGCTGGGGGCTACACCTTC. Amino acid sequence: CASSTTAGGYTF.

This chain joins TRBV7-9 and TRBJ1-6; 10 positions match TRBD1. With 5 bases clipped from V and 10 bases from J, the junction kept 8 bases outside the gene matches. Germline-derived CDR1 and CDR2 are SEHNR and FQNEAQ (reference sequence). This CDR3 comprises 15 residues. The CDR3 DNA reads TGTGCCAGCAGCCCCTCGACAGGGGGCGGCTCACCCCTCCACTTT. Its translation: CASSPSTGGGSPLHF.

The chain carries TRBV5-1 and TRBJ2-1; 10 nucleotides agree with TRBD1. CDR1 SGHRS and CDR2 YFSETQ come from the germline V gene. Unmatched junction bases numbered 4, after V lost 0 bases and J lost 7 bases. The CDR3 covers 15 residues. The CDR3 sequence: CASSLGQGAGNEQFF. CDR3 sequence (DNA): TGCGCCAGCAGCTTGGGACAGGGGGCGGGGAATGAGCAGTTCTTC.

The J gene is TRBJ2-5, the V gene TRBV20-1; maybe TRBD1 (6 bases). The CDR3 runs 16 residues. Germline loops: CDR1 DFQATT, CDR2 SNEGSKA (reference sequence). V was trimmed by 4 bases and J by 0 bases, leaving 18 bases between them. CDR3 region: CSANNGQTAHQETQYF. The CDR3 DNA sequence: TGCAGTGCTAACAATGGACAGACCGCCCACCAAGAGACCCAGTACTTC.

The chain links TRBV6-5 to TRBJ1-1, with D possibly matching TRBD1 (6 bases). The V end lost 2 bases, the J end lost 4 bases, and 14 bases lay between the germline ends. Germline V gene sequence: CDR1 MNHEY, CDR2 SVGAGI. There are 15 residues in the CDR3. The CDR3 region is CASSYLPDSSTEAFF. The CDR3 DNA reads TGTGCCAGCAGTTACCTTCCGGACAGTTCCACTGAAGCTTTCTTT.

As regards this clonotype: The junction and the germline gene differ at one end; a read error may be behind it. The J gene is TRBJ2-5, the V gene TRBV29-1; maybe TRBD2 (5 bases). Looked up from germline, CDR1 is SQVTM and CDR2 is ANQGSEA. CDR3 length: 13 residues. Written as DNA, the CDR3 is TGCAGCGTCGAAGGGTCGGGGTTCAAGACCCAGTACTTC. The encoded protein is CSVEGSGFKTQYF.

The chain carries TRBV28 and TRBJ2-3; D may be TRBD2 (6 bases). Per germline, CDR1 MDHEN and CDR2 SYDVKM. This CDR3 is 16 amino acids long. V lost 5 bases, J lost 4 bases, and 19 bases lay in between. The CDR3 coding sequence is TGTGCCAGCAGTAAAGCAAACGGGAGTCCCCCAGATACGCAGTATTTT. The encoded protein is CASSKANGSPPDTQYF.

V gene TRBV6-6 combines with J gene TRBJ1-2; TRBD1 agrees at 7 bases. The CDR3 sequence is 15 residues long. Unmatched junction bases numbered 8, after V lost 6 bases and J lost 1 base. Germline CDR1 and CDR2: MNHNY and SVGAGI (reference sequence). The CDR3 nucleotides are TGTGCCAGCAGCGTCCGGGACAGATTTAACTATGGCTACACCTTC. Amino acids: CASSVRDRFNYGYTF.

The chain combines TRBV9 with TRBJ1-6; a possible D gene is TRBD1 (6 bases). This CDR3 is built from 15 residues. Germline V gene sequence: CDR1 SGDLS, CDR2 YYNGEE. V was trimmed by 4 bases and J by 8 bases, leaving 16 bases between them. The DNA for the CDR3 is TGTGCCAGCAGCCCTGCCGACAGGTCCTATTCACCCCTCCACTTT. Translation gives CASSPADRSYSPLHF.

The CDR3 region has the DNA TGTGCCAGCAGTTTTGAGGTTCGGGACACAGATACGCAGTATTTT. Protein: CASSFEVRDTDTQYF. The rearrangement joins TRBV12-3 or TRBV12-4 to TRBJ2-3; maybe TRBD2 (5 bases). V lost 3 bases and J 2 bases, leaving 12 bases between the germline ends. This CDR3 comprises 15 residues.

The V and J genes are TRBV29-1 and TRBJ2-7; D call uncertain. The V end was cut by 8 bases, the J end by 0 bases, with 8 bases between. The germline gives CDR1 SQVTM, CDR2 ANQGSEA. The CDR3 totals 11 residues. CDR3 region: CSCRNSYEQYF. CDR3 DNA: TGCAGCTGTAGGAACTCCTACGAGCAGTACTTC.

The CDR3: CASSRLLGGDDYGYTF. The CDR3, as DNA: TGTGCCAGCAGTCGCCTTCTGGGGGGTGACGACTATGGCTACACCTTC. The V gene is TRBV25-1, the J gene TRBJ1-2; a weak D match, TRBD1 (5 bases). Germline CDR1 MGHDK, CDR2 SYGVNS. Trimming left V 5 bases short and J 3 bases short, with 19 bases between. This CDR3 has 16 residues.

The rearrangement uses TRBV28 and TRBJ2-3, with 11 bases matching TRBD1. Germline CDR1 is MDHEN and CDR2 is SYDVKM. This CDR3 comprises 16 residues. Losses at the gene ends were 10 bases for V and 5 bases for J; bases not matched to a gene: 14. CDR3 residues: CATLSPGQGVGDTQYF. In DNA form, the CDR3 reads TGTGCCACCTTAAGCCCGGGACAGGGGGTGGGAGATACGCAGTATTTT.

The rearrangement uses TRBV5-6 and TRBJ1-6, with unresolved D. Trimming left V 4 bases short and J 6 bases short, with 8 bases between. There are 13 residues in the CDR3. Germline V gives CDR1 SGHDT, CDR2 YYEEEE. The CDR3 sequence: CASSPTSNSPLHF. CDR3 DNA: TGTGCCAGCAGCCCCACAAGTAATTCACCCCTCCACTTT.

CDR3 amino acids: CASSQDWGSGNTIYF. In DNA, the CDR3 is TGTGCCAGCAGCCAAGATTGGGGGTCTGGAAACACCATATATTTT. The chain is built from TRBV3-1 and TRBJ1-3; weak D call: TRBD1 (5 bases). Germline V gene lookup returns CDR1 LGHDT and CDR2 YNNKEL (reference sequence). V was shortened by 0 bases and J by 1 base, with 7 bases between the two germline ends. The length of the CDR3 is 15 residues.

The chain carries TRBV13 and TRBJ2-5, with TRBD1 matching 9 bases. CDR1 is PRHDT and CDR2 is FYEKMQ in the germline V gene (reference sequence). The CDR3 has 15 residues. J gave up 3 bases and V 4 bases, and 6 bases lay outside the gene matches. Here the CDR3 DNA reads TGTGCCAGCAGCTCGCCTCGGGACAGGGAAGAGACCCAGTACTTC. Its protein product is CASSSPRDREETQYF.

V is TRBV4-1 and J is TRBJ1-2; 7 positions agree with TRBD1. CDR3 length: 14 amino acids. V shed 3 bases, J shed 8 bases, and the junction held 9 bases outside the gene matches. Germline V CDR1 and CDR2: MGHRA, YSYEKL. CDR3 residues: CASSHPQTGTGYTF. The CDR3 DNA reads TGCGCCAGCAGCCATCCTCAGACAGGGACAGGCTACACCTTC.

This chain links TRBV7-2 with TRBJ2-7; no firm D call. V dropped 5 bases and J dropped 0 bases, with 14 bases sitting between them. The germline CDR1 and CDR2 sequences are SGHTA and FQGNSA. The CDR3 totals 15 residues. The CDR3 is CASSVTFAISYEQYF. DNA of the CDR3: TGTGCCAGCAGCGTGACCTTCGCGATCTCCTACGAGCAGTACTTC.

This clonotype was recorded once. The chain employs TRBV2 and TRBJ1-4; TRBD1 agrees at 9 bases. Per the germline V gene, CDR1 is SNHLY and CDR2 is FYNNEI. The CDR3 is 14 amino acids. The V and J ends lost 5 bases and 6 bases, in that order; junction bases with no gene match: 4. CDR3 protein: CASSTQGADEKLFF. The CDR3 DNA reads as TGTGCCAGCAGTACACAGGGGGCAGATGAAAAACTGTTTTTT.

For the CDR3, the DNA is TGCGCCAGTACGGGAGGGTTGGAGAACACTGAAGCTTTCTTT. This translates into CASTGGLENTEAFF. The chain joins TRBV5-1 to TRBJ1-1; no clear D gene. CDR3 length equals 14 residues. V was clipped by 8 bases and J by 1 base, with 15 bases between them. Germline CDR1 SGHRS, CDR2 YFSETQ.

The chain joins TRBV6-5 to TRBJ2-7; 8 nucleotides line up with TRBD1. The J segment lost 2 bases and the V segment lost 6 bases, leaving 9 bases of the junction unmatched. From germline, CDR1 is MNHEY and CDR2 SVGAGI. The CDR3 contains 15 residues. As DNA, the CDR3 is TGTGCCAGCAGGGGTGACAGGGGTCCTACCTACGAGCAGTACTTC. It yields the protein CASRGDRGPTYEQYF.

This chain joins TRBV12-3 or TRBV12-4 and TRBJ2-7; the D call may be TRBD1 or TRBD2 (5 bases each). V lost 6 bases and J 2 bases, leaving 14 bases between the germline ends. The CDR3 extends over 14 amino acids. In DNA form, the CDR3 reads TGTGCCAGCAGCGACAGTGGGACCACCTACGAGCAGTACTTC. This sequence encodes CASSDSGTTYEQYF.

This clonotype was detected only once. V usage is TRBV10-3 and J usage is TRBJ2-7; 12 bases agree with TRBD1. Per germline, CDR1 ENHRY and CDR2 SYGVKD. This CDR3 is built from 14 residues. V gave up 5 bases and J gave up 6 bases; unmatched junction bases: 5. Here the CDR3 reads CAISPGTGGLEQYF. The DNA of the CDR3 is TGTGCCATCAGTCCCGGGACAGGGGGCCTCGAGCAGTACTTC.

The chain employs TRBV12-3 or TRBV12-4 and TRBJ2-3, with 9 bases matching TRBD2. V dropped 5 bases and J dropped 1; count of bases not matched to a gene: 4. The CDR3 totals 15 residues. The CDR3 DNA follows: TGTGCCAGCAGTGAGACTAGCGGACGCACAGATACGCAGTATTTT. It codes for CASSETSGRTDTQYF.

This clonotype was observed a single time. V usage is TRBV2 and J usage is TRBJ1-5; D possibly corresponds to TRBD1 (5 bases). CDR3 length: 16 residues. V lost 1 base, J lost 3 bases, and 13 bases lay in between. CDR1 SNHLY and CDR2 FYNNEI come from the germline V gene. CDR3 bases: TGTGCCAGCAGTGAAGGCAGGGCAGTGAACAATCAGCCCCAGCATTTT. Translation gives CASSEGRAVNNQPQHF.

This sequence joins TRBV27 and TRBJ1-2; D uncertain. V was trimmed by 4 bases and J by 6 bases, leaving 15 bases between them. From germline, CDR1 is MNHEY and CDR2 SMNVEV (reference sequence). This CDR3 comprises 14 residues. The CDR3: CASSSPDGRDGYTF. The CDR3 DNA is TGTGCCAGCAGTTCCCCGGACGGACGGGATGGCTACACCTTC.

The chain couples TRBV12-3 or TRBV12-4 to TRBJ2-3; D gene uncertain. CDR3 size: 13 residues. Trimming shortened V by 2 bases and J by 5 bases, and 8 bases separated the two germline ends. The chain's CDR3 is CASSLLEGDTQYF. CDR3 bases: TGTGCCAGCAGTTTACTAGAAGGAGATACGCAGTATTTT.

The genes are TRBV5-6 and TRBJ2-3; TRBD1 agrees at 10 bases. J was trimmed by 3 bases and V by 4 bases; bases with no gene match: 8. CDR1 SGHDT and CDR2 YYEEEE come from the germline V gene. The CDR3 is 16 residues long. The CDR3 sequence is CASSPLRQGATDTQYF. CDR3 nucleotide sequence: TGTGCCAGCAGCCCATTACGACAGGGGGCAACAGATACGCAGTATTTT.

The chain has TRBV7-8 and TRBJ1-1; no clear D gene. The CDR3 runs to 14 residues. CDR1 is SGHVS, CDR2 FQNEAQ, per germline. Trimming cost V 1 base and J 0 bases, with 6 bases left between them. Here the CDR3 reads CASSLGFLNTEAFF. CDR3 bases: TGTGCCAGCAGCTTAGGTTTTCTGAACACTGAAGCTTTCTTT.

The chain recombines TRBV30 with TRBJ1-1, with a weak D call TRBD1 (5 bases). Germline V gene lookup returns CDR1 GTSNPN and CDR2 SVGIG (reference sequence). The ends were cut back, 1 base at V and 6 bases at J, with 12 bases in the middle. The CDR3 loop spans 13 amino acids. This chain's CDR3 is CAWSGGPAAEAFF. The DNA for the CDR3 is TGTGCCTGGAGTGGGGGACCGGCGGCTGAAGCTTTCTTT.

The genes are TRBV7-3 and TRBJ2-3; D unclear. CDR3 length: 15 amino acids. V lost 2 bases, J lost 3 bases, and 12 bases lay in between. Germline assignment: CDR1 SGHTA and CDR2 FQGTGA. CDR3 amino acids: CASSLSVGRTDTQYF. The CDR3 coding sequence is TGTGCCAGCAGCTTATCAGTTGGACGTACAGATACGCAGTATTTT.